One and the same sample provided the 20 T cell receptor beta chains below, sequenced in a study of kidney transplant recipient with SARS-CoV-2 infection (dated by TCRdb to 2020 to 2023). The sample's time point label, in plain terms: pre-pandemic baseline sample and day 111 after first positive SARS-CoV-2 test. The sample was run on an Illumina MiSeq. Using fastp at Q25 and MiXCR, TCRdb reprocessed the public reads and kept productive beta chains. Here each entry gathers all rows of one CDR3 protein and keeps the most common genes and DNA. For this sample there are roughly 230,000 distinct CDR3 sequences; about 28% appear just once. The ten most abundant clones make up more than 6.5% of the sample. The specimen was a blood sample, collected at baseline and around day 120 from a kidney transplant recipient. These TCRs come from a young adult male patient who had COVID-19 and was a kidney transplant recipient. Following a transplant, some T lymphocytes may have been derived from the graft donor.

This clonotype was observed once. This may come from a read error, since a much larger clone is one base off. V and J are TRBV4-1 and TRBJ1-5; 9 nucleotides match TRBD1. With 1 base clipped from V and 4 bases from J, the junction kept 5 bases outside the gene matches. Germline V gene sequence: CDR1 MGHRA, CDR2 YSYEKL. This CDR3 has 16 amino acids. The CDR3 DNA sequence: TGCGCCAGCAGCCAAGCGGGACAGGGAGATAATCAGCCCCAGCATTTT. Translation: CASSQAGQGDNQPQHF.

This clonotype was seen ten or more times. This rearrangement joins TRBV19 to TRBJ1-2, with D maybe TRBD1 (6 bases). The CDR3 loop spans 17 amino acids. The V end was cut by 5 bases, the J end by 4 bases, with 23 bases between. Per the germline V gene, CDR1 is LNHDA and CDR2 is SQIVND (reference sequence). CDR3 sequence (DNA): TGTGCCAGTAGTTTGTACGGGACAAATCGAAAGACCTATGGCTACACCTTC. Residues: CASSLYGTNRKTYGYTF. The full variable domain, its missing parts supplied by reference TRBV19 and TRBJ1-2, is DGGITQSPKYLFRKEGQNVTLSCEQNLNHDAMYWYRQDPGQGLRLIYYSQIVNDFQKGDIAEGYSVSREKKESFPLTVTSAQKNPTAFYLCASSLYGTNRKTYGYTFGSGTRLTVV.

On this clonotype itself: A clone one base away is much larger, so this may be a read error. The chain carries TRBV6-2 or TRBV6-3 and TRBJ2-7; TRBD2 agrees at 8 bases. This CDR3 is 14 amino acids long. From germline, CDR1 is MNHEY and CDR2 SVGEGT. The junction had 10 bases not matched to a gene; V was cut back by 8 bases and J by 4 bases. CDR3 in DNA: TGTGCCAGCGCCGAAAGCGGGAGTGTGTACGAGCAGTACTTC. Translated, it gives CASAESGSVYEQYF.

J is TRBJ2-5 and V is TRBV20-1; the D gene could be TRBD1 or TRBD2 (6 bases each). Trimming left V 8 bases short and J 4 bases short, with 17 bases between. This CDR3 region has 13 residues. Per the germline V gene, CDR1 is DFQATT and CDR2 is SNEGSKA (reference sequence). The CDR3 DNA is TGCAGTAAAGGAGGGGGGTCCGGAGAGACCCAGTACTTC. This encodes CSKGGGSGETQYF.

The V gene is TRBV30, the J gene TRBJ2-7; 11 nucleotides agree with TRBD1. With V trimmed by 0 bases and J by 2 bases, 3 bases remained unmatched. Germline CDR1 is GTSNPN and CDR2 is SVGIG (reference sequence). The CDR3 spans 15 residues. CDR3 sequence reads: CAWSVGTGGTYEQYF. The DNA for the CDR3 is TGTGCCTGGAGTGTCGGGACAGGGGGGACCTACGAGCAGTACTTC.

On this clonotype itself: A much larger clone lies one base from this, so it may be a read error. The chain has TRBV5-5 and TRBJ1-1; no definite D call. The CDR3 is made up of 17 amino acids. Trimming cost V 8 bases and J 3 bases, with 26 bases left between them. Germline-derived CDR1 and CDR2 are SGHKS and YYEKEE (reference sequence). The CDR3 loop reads CARSRLFVGMGDTEAFF. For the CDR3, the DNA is TGTGCCAGAAGCAGGTTATTTGTAGGGATGGGCGACACTGAAGCTTTCTTT.

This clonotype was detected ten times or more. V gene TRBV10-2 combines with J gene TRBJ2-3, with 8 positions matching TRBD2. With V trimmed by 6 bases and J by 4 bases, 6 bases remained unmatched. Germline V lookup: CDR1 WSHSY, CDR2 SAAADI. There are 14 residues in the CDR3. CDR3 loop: CASRRTSGPDTQYF. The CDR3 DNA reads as TGCGCCAGCAGGCGAACTAGCGGTCCAGATACGCAGTATTTT.

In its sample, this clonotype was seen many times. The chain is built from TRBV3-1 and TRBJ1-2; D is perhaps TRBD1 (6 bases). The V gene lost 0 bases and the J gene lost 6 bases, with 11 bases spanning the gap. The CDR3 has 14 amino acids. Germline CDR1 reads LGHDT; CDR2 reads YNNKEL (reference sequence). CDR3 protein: CASSQDHGDNGYTF. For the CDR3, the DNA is TGTGCCAGCAGCCAAGACCATGGGGACAATGGCTACACCTTC.

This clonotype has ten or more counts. The CDR3 is CASSIGGGSIYEQYF. The CDR3 DNA sequence: TGTGCCAGCAGTATAGGGGGGGGGTCTATCTACGAGCAGTACTTC. The rearrangement uses TRBV28 and TRBJ2-7, with D possibly TRBD2 on 7 matching bases. The CDR3 is 15 residues long. Germline lookup yields CDR1 MDHEN and CDR2 SYDVKM. V gave up 5 bases and J gave up 3 bases, with 17 bases separating them.

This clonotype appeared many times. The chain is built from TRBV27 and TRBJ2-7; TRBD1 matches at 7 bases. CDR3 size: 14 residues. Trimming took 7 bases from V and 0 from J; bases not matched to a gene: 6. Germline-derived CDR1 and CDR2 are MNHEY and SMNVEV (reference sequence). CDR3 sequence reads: CASNQGDCSYEQYF. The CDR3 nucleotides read TGTGCCAGCAACCAGGGGGATTGCTCCTACGAGCAGTACTTC.

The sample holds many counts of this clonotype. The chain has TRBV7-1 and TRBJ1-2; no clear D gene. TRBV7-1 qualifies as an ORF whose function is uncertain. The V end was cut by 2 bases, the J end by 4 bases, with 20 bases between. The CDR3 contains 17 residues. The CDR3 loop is CASSSKLHEGKTYGYTF. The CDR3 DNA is TGTGCCAGCAGCTCAAAGCTTCACGAGGGAAAGACCTATGGCTACACCTTC.

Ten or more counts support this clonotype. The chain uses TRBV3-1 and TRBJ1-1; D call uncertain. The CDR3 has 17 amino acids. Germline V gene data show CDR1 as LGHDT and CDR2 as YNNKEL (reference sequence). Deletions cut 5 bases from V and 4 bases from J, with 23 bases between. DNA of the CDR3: TGTGCCAGCAGCGAAGTGCATCCCATTTCAATTCGCACTGAAGCTTTCTTT. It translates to CASSEVHPISIRTEAFF.

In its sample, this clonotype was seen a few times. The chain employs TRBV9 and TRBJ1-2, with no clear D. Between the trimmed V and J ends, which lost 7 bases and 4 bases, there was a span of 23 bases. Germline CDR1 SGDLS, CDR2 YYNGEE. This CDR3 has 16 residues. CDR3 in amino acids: CASFGSYSRKTYGYTF. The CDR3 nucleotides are TGTGCCAGCTTCGGATCGTACTCAAGAAAGACCTATGGCTACACCTTC.

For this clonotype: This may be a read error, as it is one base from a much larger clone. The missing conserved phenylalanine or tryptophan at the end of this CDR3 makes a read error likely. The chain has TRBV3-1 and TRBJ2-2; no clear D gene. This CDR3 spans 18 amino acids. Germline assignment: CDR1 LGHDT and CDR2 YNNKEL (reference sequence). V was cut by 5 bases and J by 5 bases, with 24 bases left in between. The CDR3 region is CASSIADPISGLTGELFS. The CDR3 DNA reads TGTGCCAGCAGCATCGCGGATCCCATTTCAGGCTTGACCGGGGAGCTGTTTTCT.

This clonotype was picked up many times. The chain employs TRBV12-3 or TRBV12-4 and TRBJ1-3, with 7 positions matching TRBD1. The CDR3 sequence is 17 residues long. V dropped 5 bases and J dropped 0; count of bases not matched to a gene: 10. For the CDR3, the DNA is TGTGCCAGCAGTCCCAGGGACAGCGATTTCTCTGGAAACACCATATATTTT. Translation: CASSPRDSDFSGNTIYF.

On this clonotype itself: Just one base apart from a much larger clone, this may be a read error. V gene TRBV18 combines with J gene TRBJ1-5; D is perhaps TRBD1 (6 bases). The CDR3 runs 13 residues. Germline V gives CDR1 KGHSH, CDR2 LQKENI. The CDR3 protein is CAGSPDRTEPQHF. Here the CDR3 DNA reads TGTGCCGGCTCACCGGACAGAACGGAGCCCCAGCATTTT.

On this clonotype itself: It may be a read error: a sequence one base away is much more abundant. The CDR3 reads CASSQDGTGTGGDGEQCF. In DNA form, the CDR3 reads TGTGCCAGCAGCCAAGATGGGACCGGGACAGGGGGCGATGGGGAGCAGTGCTTC. This chain connects TRBV4-2 to TRBJ2-7; 12 nucleotides align to TRBD1. This CDR3 spans 18 amino acids. Germline V gives CDR1 LGHNA, CDR2 YNFKEQ.

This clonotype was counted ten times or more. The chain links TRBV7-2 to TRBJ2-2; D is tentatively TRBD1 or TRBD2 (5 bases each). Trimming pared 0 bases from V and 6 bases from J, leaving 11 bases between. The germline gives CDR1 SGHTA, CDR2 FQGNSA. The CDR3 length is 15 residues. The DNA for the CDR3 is TGTGCCAGCAGCTTAGCGGGACCGGGTTCCGGGGAGCTGTTTTTT. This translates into CASSLAGPGSGELFF.

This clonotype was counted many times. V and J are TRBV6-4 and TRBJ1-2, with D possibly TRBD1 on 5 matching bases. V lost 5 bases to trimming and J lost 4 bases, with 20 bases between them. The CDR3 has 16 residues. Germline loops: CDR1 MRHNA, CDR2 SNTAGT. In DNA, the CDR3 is TGTGCCAGCAGTACACGCCAGCGGGGGGACCCCTATGGCTACACCTTC. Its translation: CASSTRQRGDPYGYTF.

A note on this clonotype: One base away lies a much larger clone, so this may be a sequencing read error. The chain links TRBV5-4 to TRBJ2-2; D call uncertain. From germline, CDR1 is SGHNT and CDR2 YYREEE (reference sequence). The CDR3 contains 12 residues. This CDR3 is CDSSIATGELFF. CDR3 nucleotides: TGTGACAGCAGCATAGCCACCGGGGAGCTGTTTTTT.